Listed below are T cell receptor beta chains from one sample, sequenced in a study of blood T cells in healthy people across ages. TCRdb independently ran MiXCR on the 5' RACE reads; one entry per CDR3 protein. The sample yields about 1.4 million distinct CDR3 sequences, approximately 60% seen once. The sequencing input was blood. The receptors originated from a man aged 18 to 35 in good health. Each CDR3 is given with its conserved first and last residue. The D gene is left open where the match is weak. Clone size is given for some rows only: seen once, a few or many times, or a class if the clone is expanded.

size	D	V	J	DNA	CDR3
-	-	TRBV7-9	TRBJ2-3	TGTGCCAGCAGCTTTGATTCCGGGCGGGCGTTCACAGATACGCAGTATTTT	CASSFDSGRAFTDTQYF
-	TRBD2	TRBV27	TRBJ2-7	TGTGCCAGCAGAACCGGGACTAGCGGCTGGAACGAGCAGTACTTC	CASRTGTSGWNEQYF
-	-	TRBV5-1	TRBJ2-5	TGCGCCAGCAGCTTGAACGGGGGAAAAGAGACCCAGTACTTC	CASSLNGGKETQYF
-	-	TRBV5-1	TRBJ2-2	TGCGCCATCGGTCCCCCTAGTGGGAATACCGGGGAGCTGTTTTTT	CAIGPPSGNTGELFF
-	-	TRBV6-2/TRBV6-3	TRBJ1-2	TGTGCCAGCAGTTCGTATCCCTATGGCTACACCTTC	CASSSYPYGYTF
-	-	TRBV12-3/TRBV12-4	TRBJ1-3	TGTGCCAGCAGTTTTACAGGGAACTCTGGAAACACCATATATTTT	CASSFTGNSGNTIYF
-	TRBD1	TRBV20-1	TRBJ1-3	TGCAGTGCTCCGACAGGGATTGGAAACACCATATATTTT	CSAPTGIGNTIYF
-	TRBD2	TRBV4-1	TRBJ2-7	TGCGCCAGCAGCCAAGCCCCTCGGGGGGCCTACGAGCAGTACTTC	CASSQAPRGAYEQYF
-	TRBD1	TRBV4-1	TRBJ2-7	TGCGCCAGCAGCCAACGTGACACCGGGACAGGGTTTTACGAGCAGTACTTC	CASSQRDTGTGFYEQYF
few	-	TRBV7-9	TRBJ1-2	TGTGCCAGCAGCTTAGACCGGTGGGGGTATGGCTACACCTTC	CASSLDRWGYGYTF
few	-	TRBV4-1	TRBJ2-5	TGCGCCAGCAGCCAAGCTCCGATTGAAGAGACCCAGTACTTC	CASSQAPIEETQYF
-	-	TRBV6-5	TRBJ2-3	TGTGCCAGCAGGTGGCAGGGGTCAGATACGCAGTATTTT	CASRWQGSDTQYF
-	-	TRBV20-1	TRBJ2-7	TGCAGTGCTAGAGGGGCGGTCGGTAACGGGCCCTACGAGCAGTACTTC	CSARGAVGNGPYEQYF
-	-	TRBV4-2	TRBJ2-5	TGTGCCAGCAGCCAAGATCTGACGGTCAATGAGCAGTACTTC	CASSQDLTVNEQYF
-	-	TRBV20-1	TRBJ2-1	TGCAGTAGCCTAGTTACAGCGGGCTACAATGAGCAGTTCTTC	CSSLVTAGYNEQFF
-	TRBD1	TRBV7-9	TRBJ2-1	TGTGCCAGCAGCTTAGCTCAGGGGGCTCGGGATGAGCAGTTCTTC	CASSLAQGARDEQFF
-	TRBD1	TRBV6-2/TRBV6-3	TRBJ1-2	TGTGCCAGCAGTTCTGAACTCCGACAGGGAAGCTACACCTTC	CASSSELRQGSYTF
-	-	TRBV6-2/TRBV6-3	TRBJ2-7	TGTGCCAGCAGTTGGAAGATACTTGAGGGCGGATACGAGCAGTACTTC	CASSWKILEGGYEQYF
-	-	TRBV5-1	TRBJ1-1	TGCGCCAGCAGCCGGACAGTCCACTTGAACACTGAAGCTTTCTTT	CASSRTVHLNTEAFF
few	TRBD2	TRBV10-3	TRBJ2-3	TGTGCCATCGGAATTAGCGGGGTCAGCACAGATACGCAGTATTTT	CAIGISGVSTDTQYF